This TCR beta chain appears in the sequencing data of a study of cytomegalovirus exposure and HLA in healthy donors. On the study more broadly: It was reported in a later analysis that the same platform had been used for the approximately 110 validation repertoires as for the roughly 710 first-cohort repertoires. Study findings and constraints: A list of 164 TCR beta chains associated with cytomegalovirus was given. There were some public TCRs occurring in many donors, but most TCR sequences were rare. The CMV antigen specificity of a few CMV-associated chains was confirmed through in vitro analysis.

This CDR3 has 15 amino acids. A remark on this clone: What it binds is not known.

Generated by immunoSEQ multiplex PCR, the TCRdb table keeps only in-frame clones and is missing some. The sample carries 250,000 or so clones, about 86% recorded once. This receptor was taken from a man younger than 35 in good health and CMV-seronegative. The chain couples TRBV12-1 to TRBJ2-2; TRBD2 is the table's D call, not checked against the DNA. TRBV12-1 is given as a pseudogene. The sequenced material came from PBMCs. The CDR3 loop reads CASSFGTRRTGELFF. CDR3 in DNA: TGTGCCAGCAGCTTCGGGACTAGGCGTACCGGGGAGCTGTTTTTT.